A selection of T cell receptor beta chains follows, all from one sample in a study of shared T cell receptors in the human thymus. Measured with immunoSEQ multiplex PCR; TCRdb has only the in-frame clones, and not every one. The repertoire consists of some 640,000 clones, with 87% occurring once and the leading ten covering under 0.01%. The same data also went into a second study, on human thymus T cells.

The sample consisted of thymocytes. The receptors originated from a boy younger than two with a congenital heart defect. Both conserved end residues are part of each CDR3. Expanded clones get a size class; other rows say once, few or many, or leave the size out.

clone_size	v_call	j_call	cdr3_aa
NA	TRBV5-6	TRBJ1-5	CASSLKGSGSNQPQHF
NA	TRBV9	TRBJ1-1	CASSVYRGENTEAFF
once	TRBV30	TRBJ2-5	CACTPELEDQETQYF
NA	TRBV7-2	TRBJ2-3	CASSPTSGSARTDTQYF
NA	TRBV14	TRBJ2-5	CASSQVGTGGPETQYF
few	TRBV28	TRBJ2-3	CASSPLWRDTQYF
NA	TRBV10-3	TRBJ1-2	CAISEAGRNYGYTF
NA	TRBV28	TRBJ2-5	CASYGQGQETQYF
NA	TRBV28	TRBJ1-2	CASSRRDGYTF
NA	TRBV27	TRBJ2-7	CASSPWDSAGEQYF
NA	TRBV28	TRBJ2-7	CASSPWPGLDNYEQYF
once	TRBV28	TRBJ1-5	CASSLSCRGHSGNQPQHF
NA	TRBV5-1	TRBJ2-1	CASSPALAGGSNNEQFF
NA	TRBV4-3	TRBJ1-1	CASSPTAGTGPFTEAFF
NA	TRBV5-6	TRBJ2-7	CASSPFTPSSYEQYF
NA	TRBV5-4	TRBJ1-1	CASTRTGNTEAFF
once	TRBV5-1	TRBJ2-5	CASSSNRDRGDLKTQYF
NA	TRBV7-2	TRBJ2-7	CASSFRAEGVADEQYF
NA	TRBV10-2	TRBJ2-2	CARQGAGELFF
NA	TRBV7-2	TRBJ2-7	CASSFNGRKLAATYEQYF
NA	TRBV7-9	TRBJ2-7	CASSRSPYEQYF
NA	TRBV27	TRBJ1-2	CASSLSKWTFYGYTF
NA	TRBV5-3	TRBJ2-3	CARSYHKWDRGTDTQYF
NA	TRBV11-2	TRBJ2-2	CASSQRTSGGANGELFF
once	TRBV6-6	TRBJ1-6	CASRFRQGGSPLHF
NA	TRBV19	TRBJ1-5	CASSIPGHKGGADQPQHF
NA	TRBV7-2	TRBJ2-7	CASSLKPSAFNEQYF
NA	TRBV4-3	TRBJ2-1	CASSQEVPKAGQSSYNEQFF
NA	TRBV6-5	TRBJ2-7	CASSDGQGPLPF
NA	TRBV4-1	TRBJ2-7	CASSQALVARVGYEQYF
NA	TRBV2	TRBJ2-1	CASLTSGELPHEQFF
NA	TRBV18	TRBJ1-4	CASSPLARVENEKLFF
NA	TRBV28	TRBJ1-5	CASTRARYQPQHF
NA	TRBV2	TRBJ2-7	CASRGQSDNSYEQYF
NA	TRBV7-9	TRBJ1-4	CASSFFGTGDEKLFF
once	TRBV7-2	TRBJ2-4	CASSLGEGGRAKNIQYF
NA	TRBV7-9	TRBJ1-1	CASSLEGSFWVADTEAFF
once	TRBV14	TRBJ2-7	CASSQDHRDRAYYEQYF
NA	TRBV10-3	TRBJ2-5	CAISESGADFQETQYF
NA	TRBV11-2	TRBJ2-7	CASSLGVGRDYEQYF
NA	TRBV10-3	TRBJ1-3	CAITGSEGDTIYF
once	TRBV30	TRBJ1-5	CAWSVGGNSNQPQHF
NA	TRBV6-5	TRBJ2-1	CASRQNYNEQFF
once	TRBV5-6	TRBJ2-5	CASSLRTRGVREGTQYF
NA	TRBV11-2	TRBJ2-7	CASSPGQNVSYEQYF
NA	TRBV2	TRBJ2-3	CASSPTSGGAEDTQYF
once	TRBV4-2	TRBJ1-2	CASSQTGSYGYTF
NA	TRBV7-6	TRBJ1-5	CASSLEKGTGVENQPQHF
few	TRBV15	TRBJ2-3	CATSRDYTGTDTQYF
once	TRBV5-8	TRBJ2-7	CASRPGQGRIGQYF
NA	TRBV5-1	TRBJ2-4	CASSLEAGKAKNIQYF
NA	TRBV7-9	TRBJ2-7	CASSLGGDRVDEQYF
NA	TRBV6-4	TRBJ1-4	CANPWKPGEGFASF
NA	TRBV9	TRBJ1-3	CASSVEPETPGGNTIYF
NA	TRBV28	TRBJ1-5	CASTPTTGYGQPQHF
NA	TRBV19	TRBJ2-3	CASSIDLLGNPLAREPPTDTQYF
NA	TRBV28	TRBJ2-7	CASSRKTGEPSHEQYF
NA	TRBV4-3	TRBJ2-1	CASSHLPIAGVYNEQFF
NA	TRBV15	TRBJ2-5	CATSSGGETQYF
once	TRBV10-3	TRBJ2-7	CAIREQVRDRVSEQYF